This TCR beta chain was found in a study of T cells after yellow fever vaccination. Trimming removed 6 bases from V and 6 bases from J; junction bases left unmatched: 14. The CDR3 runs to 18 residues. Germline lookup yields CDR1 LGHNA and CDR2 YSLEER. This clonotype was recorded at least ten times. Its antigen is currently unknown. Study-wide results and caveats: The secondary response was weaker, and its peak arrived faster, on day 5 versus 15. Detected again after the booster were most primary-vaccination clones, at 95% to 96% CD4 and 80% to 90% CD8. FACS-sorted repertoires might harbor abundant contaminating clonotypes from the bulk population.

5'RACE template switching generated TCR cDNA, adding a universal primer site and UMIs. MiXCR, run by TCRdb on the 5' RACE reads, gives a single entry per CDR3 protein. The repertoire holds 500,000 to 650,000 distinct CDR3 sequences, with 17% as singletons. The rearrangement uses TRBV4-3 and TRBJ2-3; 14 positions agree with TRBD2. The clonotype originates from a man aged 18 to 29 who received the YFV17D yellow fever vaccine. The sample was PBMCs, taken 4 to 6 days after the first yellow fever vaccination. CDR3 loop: CASRQHPGLAGVPDTQYF. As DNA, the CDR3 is TGCGCCAGCAGACAACATCCGGGACTAGCGGGGGTTCCCGATACGCAGTATTTT.